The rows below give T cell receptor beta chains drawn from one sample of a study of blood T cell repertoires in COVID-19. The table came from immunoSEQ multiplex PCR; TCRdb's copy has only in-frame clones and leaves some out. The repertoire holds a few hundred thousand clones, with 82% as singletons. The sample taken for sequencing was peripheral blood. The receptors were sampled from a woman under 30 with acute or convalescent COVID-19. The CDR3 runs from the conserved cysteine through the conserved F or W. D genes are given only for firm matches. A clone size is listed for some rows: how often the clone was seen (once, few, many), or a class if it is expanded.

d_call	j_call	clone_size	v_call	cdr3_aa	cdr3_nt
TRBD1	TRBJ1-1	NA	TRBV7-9	CASSLGTGFAEAFF	TGTGCCAGCAGCTTAGGGACAGGGTTCGCTGAAGCTTTCTTT
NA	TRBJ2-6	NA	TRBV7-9	CASAFRVGAGANVLTF	TGTGCCAGCGCCTTCAGGGTCGGTGCCGGGGCCAACGTCCTGACTTTC
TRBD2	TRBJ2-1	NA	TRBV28	CASSLLSGGQHNEQFF	TGTGCCAGCAGTTTATTATCGGGAGGGCAACACAATGAGCAGTTCTTC
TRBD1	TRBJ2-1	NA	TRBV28	CASFPGGSYNEQFF	TGTGCCAGCTTTCCAGGGGGCTCCTACAATGAGCAGTTCTTC
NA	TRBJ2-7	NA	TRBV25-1	CASSPTVLPLHEQYF	TGTGCCAGCAGCCCGACAGTGCTCCCCCTCCACGAGCAGTACTTC
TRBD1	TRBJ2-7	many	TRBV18	CASSRTPQTGGYEQYF	TGTGCCAGCTCACGCACCCCCCAAACAGGGGGCTACGAGCAGTACTTC
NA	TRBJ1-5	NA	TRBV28	CASSRRGTDYQPQHF	TGTGCCAGCAGTCGACGGGGGACGGACTATCAGCCCCAGCATTTT
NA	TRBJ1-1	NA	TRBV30	CAWSSQQGKNTEAFF	TGTGCCTGGAGTTCACAACAGGGAAAGAACACTGAAGCTTTCTTT
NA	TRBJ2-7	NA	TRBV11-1	CASSLANTGSSYEQYF	TGTGCCAGCAGCTTAGCTAACACAGGGTCCTCCTACGAGCAGTACTTC
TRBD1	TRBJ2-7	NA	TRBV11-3	CASSLDRGHEQYF	TGTGCCAGCAGCCTGGACAGGGGGCATGAGCAGTACTTC
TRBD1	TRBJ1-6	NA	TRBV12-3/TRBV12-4	CASSRQGREALHF	TGTGCCAGCAGTAGACAGGGCCGCGAAGCCCTCCACTTT
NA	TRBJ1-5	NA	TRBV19	CASSTETVYSNQPQHF	TGTGCCAGTAGTACAGAGACAGTCTATAGCAATCAGCCCCAGCATTTT